This is a list of T cell receptor beta chains from one sample in a study of OX40 agonist ivuxolimab in advanced cancers. Some clones are missing from TCRdb's copy, which holds only in-frame ones; the method was immunoSEQ multiplex PCR. The top ten hold more than 20% of the sample, which has tens of thousands of clones, around nine tenths seen once. Source: CD4+ or CD8+ T cells sorted from blood, taken in a trial of the OX40 agonist ivuxolimab. Receptors originate from an adult with an advanced solid tumor such as melanoma, head and neck, liver or kidney cancer. Both conserved end residues are part of each CDR3. Fields, in order: clone size, D gene, V gene, J gene, CDR3 DNA, CDR3 protein. A D gene is named only where the DNA matches it firmly. Clone size is stated in some rows and not others, as once, few, many or a class when expanded.

once	TRBD2	TRBV9	TRBJ2-1	TGTGCCAGCAGCGTCGGACTAGCGGGTTACAATGAGCAGTTCTTC	CASSVGLAGYNEQFF
-	TRBD2	TRBV28	TRBJ2-1	TGTGCCAGCAGTTTTCCGGCTAGCGGGAGACGTGAGCAGTTCTTC	CASSFPASGRREQFF
-	-	TRBV7-2	TRBJ1-1	TGTGCCAGCAGCTTAAGGGGACCGCCCACTGAAGCTTTCTTT	CASSLRGPPTEAFF
once	TRBD2	TRBV27	TRBJ2-1	TGTGCCAGCAGTTTGCTAGCGGGGAATGAGCAGTTCTTC	CASSLLAGNEQFF
once	TRBD2	TRBV28	TRBJ2-1	TGTGCCAGCAGTTTAGCCGTCGGGGGGGCGGGAGACGAGCAGTTCTTC	CASSLAVGGAGDEQFF
-	-	TRBV30	TRBJ2-3	TGTGCCTCCTCGAGAGGAGCAACTAGCACAGATACGCAGTATTTT	CASSRGATSTDTQYF
-	-	TRBV6-5	TRBJ2-7	TGTGCCAGCAGTTACTCGGTAACCTACGAGCAGTACTTC	CASSYSVTYEQYF
-	-	TRBV7-9	TRBJ2-1	TGTGCCAGCAGCTTACTACAGCTATCCTACAATGAGCAGTTCTTC	CASSLLQLSYNEQFF
-	TRBD1	TRBV28	TRBJ1-4	TGTGCCAGCAGTAATCCGGGACAGGGGTGGGTTAATGAAAAACTGTTTTTT	CASSNPGQGWVNEKLFF
-	-	TRBV5-1	TRBJ2-5	TGCGCCAGCAGCATAGGACTGAGCCTGACTGAAGAGACCCAGTACTTC	CASSIGLSLTEETQYF
once	TRBD1	TRBV2	TRBJ1-2	TGTGCCAGCAGTCCCGGGACAGGGGATTACTATGGCTACACCTTC	CASSPGTGDYYGYTF
once	TRBD2	TRBV19	TRBJ2-1	TGTGCCAGTAGGACTAGCGGGAGGCTCAATGAGCAGTTCTTC	CASRTSGRLNEQFF
-	-	TRBV30	TRBJ2-2	TGTGCCTGGAGTGGGAATCAGGGGCGGGACGGGGAGCTGTTTTTT	CAWSGNQGRDGELFF
-	TRBD2	TRBV6-5	TRBJ2-2	TGTGCCAGCAGTTACGAAGCGGGAGGGACCGGGGAGCTGTTTTTT	CASSYEAGGTGELFF
-	TRBD1	TRBV5-1	TRBJ1-2	TGCGCCAGCAGCGATTGGACAGGGGCTTTCTATGGCTACACCTTC	CASSDWTGAFYGYTF
once	-	TRBV29-1	TRBJ2-2	TGCAGCGTTGAAGGGGGAGGGGGGAACACCGGGGAGCTGTTTTTT	CSVEGGGGNTGELFF
-	-	TRBV9	TRBJ2-7	TGTGCCAGCAGCGTAGATCCCACCCCCGGCCCCGGTAGTGGCGAGCAGTACTTC	CASSVDPTPGPGSGEQYF
-	TRBD1	TRBV11-2	TRBJ2-5	TGTGCCAGCAGCTTAGGGCAGGGGGCGAGGAAGACCCAGTACTTC	CASSLGQGARKTQYF
once	TRBD2	TRBV13	TRBJ2-3	TGTGCCAGCAGCTCTCGGGTAGCGGGAGTTTGGGATACGCAGTATTTT	CASSSRVAGVWDTQYF
once	TRBD2	TRBV5-4	TRBJ2-1	TGTGCCAGCAGCTTTCTAGCGGGAGATACCTACAATGAGCAGTTCTTC	CASSFLAGDTYNEQFF
-	-	TRBV27	TRBJ1-4	TGTGCCAGCAGTTCCCGCCTCGACCGTGAAAAACTGTTTTTT	CASSSRLDREKLFF
-	-	TRBV28	TRBJ2-3	TGTGCCAGCAGTCCCCGGGTAGGGAAGGAGGCAGATACGCAGTATTTT	CASSPRVGKEADTQYF
-	TRBD2	TRBV19	TRBJ2-7	TGTGCCAGTAGTAGGGCGGGAGGCGAGCAGTACTTC	CASSRAGGEQYF
-	TRBD2	TRBV15	TRBJ2-1	TGTGCCACCAGCAGAGTTGTGGGACTAGCGGGAGGTGATGAGCAGTTCTTC	CATSRVVGLAGGDEQFF
-	-	TRBV9	TRBJ1-2	TGTGCCAGCAGCGCAAGGGGGAATGGCTACACCTTC	CASSARGNGYTF
-	TRBD1	TRBV2	TRBJ1-4	TGTGCCAGCAGCTCCGGGACAGGGGATCTGGTTGAAAAACTGTTTTTT	CASSSGTGDLVEKLFF